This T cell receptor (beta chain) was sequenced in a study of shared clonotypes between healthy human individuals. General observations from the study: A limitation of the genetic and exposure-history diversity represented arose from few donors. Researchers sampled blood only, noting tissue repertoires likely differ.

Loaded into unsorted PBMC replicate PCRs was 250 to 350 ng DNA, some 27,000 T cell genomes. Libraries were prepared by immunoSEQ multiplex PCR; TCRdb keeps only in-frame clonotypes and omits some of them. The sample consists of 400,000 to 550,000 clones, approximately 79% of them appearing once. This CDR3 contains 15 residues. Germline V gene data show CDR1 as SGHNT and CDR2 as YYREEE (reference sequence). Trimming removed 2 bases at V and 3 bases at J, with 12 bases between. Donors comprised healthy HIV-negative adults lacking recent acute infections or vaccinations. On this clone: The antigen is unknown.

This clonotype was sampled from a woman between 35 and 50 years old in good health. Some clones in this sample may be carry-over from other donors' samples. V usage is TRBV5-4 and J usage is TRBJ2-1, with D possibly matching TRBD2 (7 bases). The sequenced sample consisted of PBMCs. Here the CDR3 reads CASSFGGLDYNEQFF. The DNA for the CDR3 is TGTGCCAGCAGCTTCGGGGGGCTGGACTACAATGAGCAGTTCTTC.